The TCR beta chain described here comes from a study of CD4+ T cells in melanoma (dated by TCRdb to the early 2020s). With regard to the full study: Neoantigen-specific CD4+ T cells in human melanoma were what the study investigated.

The donors were people with melanoma. This clone qualifies as medium-sized (0.01 to 0.1%). What antigen it recognizes has not been identified. Base qualities are not recorded, but no much larger clone differs from it by a single base. Library generation was performed with the immunoSEQ multiplex PCR assay. What TCRdb holds here is the immuneACCESS table cut down to in-frame rearrangements. Part of the clones is not present; checked against another copy, under half of the missing clones reflect an unresolved V gene, and the others are unexplained. Here the sample has about 11,000 clones; roughly two thirds occur a single time. The ten biggest clones cover approximately 8.4% of the sample. Study-level results and caveats: The report described a correlation between neoantigen-specific CD4+ T cells and the function of CD8+ T cells, macrophages and B cells. Neoantigen-specific CD4+ T cells in melanoma were reported to have a range of differentiation states.

CDR1 and CDR2, looked up from the germline V gene, are SGHVS and FQNEAQ. The junction carries 21 bases between V and J, which are trimmed by 6 bases and 10 bases respectively. The CDR3 spans 15 residues, from the cysteine through the phenylalanine. Only the CDR3 portion is preserved as DNA: 45 bases, with reading frame beginning at the first base. This TCR came from a human donor with melanoma. The chain employs TRBV7-8 and TRBJ1-4; the D segment could be TRBD1, given 6 matching bases. What was sequenced was cells from a culture (not recorded whether cultured in vitro). In nucleotides, the sequence is TGTGCCAGCAGTGAACTCCGGGACACAGCTGGAAAACTGTTTTTT. It translates as CASSELRDTAGKLFF.